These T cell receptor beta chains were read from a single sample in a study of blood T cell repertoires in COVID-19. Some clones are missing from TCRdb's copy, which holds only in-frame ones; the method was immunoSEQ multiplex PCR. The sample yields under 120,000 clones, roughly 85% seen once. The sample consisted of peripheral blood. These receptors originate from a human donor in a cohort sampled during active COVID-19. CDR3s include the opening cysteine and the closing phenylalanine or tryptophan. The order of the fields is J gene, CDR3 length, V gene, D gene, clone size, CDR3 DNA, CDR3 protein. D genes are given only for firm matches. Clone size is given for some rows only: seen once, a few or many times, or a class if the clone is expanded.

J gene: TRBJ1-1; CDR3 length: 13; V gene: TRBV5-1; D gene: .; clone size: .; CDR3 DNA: TGCGCCAGCAGCTTGAAACAGGACACTGAAGCTTTCTTT; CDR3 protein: CASSLKQDTEAFF
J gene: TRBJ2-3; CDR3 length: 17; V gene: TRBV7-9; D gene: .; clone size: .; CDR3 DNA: TGTGCCAGCAGCTTAGGTCGGGGTCGCGGGAGCACAGATACGCAGTATTTT; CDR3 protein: CASSLGRGRGSTDTQYF
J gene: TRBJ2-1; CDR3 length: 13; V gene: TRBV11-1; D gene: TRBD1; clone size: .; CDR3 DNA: TGTGCCAGCTTCGGACAGGGAAGCGGTGAGCAGTTCTTC; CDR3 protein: CASFGQGSGEQFF
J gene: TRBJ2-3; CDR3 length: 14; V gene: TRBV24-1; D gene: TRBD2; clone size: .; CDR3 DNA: TGTGCCACCGGGAGCGGGGGGAGCACAGATACGCAGTATTTT; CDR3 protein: CATGSGGSTDTQYF
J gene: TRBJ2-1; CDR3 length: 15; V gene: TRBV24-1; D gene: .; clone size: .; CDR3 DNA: TGTGCCACCAGTGGGGGCGCGCAGTCCTACAATGAGCAGTTCTTC; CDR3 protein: CATSGGAQSYNEQFF
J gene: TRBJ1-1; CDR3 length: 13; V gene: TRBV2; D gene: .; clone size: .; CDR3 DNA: TGTGCCAGCACCCCCGACAGTAACACTGAAGCTTTCTTT; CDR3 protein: CASTPDSNTEAFF
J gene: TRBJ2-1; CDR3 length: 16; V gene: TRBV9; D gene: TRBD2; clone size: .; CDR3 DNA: TGTGCCAGCAGCCCAACATCGGGCGGGGGGGTTAATGAGCAGTTCTTC; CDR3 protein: CASSPTSGGGVNEQFF
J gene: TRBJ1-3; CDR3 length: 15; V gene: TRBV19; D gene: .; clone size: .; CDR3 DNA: TGTGCCAGTAGTATAGCGGAGACTCTTGGAAACACCATATATTTT; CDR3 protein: CASSIAETLGNTIYF
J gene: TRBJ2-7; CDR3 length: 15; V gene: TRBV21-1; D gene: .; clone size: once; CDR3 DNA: TGTGCCAGCAGCAAAGGAACGGGGATGAAGCACGAGCAGTACTTC; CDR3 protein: CASSKGTGMKHEQYF
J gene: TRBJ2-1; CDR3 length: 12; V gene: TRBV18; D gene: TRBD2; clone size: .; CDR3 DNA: TGTGCCAGCTCGGCTAGCGGTACCGAGCAGTTCTTC; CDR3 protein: CASSASGTEQFF
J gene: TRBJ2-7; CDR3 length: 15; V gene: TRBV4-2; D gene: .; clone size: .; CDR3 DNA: TGTGCCAGCAGCCAAGATTGGGGCAGGGGACACGAGCAGTACTTC; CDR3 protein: CASSQDWGRGHEQYF
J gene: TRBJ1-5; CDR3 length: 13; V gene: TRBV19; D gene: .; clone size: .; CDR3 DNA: TGTGCCAGTACTCCGGGGGGGTGGCAGCCCCAGCATTTT; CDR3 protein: CASTPGGWQPQHF
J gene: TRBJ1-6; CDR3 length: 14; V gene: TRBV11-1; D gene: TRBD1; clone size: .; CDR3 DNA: TGTGCCAGCAGCTCCGACAGGGTAGATTCACCCCTCCACTTT; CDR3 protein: CASSSDRVDSPLHF
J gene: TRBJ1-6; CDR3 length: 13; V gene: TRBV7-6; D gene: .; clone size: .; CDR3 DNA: TGTGCCAGCAGCTTAAATCCCATTTCACCCCTCCACTTT; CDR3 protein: CASSLNPISPLHF
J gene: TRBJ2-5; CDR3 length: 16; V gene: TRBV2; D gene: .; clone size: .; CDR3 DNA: TGTGCCAGCAGTGTAACGAACAGGCATTTACAAGAGACCCAGTACTTC; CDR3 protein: CASSVTNRHLQETQYF
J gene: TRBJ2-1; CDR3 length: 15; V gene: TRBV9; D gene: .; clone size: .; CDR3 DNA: TGTGCCAGCAGCGCAGAGGGTAGCTCCTACAATGAGCAGTTCTTC; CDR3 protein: CASSAEGSSYNEQFF
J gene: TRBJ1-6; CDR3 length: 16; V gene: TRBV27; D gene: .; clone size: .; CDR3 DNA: TGTGCCAGCACCCCCCGGGGGGCCACCTATAATTCACCCCTCCACTTT; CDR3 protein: CASTPRGATYNSPLHF
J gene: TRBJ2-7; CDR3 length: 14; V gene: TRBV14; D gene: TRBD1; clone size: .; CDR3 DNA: TGTGCCAGCAGCCGGGACAGGGGGCCCTACGAGCAGTACTTC; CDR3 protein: CASSRDRGPYEQYF
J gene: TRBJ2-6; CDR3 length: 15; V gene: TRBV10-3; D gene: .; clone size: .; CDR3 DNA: TGTGCCATCAGTGACAGGGTGACCGGGGCCAACGTCCTGACTTTC; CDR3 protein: CAISDRVTGANVLTF
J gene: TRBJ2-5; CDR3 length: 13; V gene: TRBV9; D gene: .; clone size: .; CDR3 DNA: TGTGCCAGCAGCGCCGGACAGAAAGAGACCCAGTACTTC; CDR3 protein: CASSAGQKETQYF
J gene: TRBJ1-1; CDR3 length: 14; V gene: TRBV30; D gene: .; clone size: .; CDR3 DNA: TGTGCCTGGAGTGTATGGGGGGGTCTCACTGAAGCTTTCTTT; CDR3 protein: CAWSVWGGLTEAFF
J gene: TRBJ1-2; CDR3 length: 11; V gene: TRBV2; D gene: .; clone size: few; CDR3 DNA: TGTGCCAGCGTCAGAACCTATGGCTACACCTTC; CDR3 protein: CASVRTYGYTF
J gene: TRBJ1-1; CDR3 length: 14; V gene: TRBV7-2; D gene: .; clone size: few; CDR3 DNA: TGTGCCAGCAGCTTATCGGGGATTAACACTGAAGCTTTCTTT; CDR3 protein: CASSLSGINTEAFF
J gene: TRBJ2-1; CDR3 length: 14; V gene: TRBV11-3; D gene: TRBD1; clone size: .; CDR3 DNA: TGTGCCAGCAGCACCGGACAGGGGGCTAGTGAGCAGTTCTTC; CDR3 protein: CASSTGQGASEQFF
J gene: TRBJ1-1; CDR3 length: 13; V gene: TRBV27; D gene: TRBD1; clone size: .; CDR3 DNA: TGTGCCAGCAGCCGGGACAGGAACACTGAAGCTTTCTTT; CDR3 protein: CASSRDRNTEAFF
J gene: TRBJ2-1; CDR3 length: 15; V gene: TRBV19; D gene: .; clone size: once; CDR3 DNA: TGTGCCAGTAGTATGGCAGGGGCGCCTTACAATGAGCAGTTCTTC; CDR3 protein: CASSMAGAPYNEQFF
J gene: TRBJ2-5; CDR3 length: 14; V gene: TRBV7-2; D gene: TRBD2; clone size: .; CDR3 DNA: TGTGCCAGCAGCTCGACTAGCGGGGGGGAGACCCAGTACTTC; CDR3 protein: CASSSTSGGETQYF
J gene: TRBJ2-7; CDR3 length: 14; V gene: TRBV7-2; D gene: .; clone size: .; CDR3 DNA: TGTGCCAGCAGCTTAGTCGGCGGGGACTACGAGCAGTACTTC; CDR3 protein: CASSLVGGDYEQYF
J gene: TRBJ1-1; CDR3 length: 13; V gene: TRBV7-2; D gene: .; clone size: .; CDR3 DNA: TGTGCCAGCAGGGACAATAGCAACACTGAAGCTTTCTTT; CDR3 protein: CASRDNSNTEAFF
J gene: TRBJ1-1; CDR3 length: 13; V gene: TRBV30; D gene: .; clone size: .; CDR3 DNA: TGTGCCTGGAGTGTAGGCCGGGGCACTGAAGCTTTCTTT; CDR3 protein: CAWSVGRGTEAFF
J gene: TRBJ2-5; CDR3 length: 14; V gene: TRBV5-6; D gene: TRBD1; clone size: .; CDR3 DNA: TGTGCCAGCAGCCCGGGGACAGGGATGGAGACCCAGTACTTC; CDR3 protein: CASSPGTGMETQYF
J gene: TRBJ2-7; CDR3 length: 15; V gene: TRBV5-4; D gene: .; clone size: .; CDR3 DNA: TGTGCCAGCAGCTTGGGTGCTAGCGCTGTCTACGAGCAGTACTTC; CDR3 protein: CASSLGASAVYEQYF
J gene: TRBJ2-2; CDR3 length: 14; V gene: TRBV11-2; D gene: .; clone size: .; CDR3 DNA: TGTGCCAGCAGCCCGGTGATCGGCACCGGGGAGCTGTTTTTT; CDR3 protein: CASSPVIGTGELFF
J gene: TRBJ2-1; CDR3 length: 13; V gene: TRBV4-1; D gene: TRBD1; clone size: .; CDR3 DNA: TGCGCCAGCTCCCCGGACAGGGCGGCTGAGCAGTTCTTC; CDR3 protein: CASSPDRAAEQFF
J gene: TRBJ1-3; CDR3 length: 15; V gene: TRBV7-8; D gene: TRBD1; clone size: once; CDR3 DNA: TGTGCCAGCAGCTCCGGACAGGGTGATCGTAACACCATATATTTT; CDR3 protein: CASSSGQGDRNTIYF
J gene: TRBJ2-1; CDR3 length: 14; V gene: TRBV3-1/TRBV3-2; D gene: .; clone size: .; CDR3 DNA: TGTGCCAGCAGGCCCTCCTACTCCTACAATGAGCAGTTCTTC; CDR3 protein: CASRPSYSYNEQFF